This T cell receptor beta chain was sequenced in a study of OX40 agonist ivuxolimab in advanced cancers. Regarding the research as a whole: The costimulatory receptor OX40 (CD134) was targeted by ivuxolimab, a fully human IgG2 agonistic monoclonal antibody. The dose-escalation cohort was about 83% male with a mean age of roughly 62 years, ranging from 23 to 79. Prior anti-PD-1, anti-PD-L1 or anti-CTLA-4 therapy was permitted, and checkpoint inhibitors had been received by roughly 40% of dose-escalation patients. Three dose-escalation patients achieved partial responses, one with hepatocellular carcinoma and two with cutaneous melanoma. Of the roughly 54 dose-escalation patients, hepatocellular carcinoma was present in around 19, melanoma in around 15, renal cell carcinoma in 9 and head and neck cancer in 9. Intravenous ivuxolimab was administered to patients every 2 weeks at six dose levels: 0.01, 0.1, 0.3, 1.5, 3 and 10 mg/kg. Peripheral TCRbeta sequencing was intended to test whether TCR sequence diversity was altered and clonal T-cell expansion was caused by ivuxolimab. The monotherapy dose-escalation portion (N of about 50 patients) of the phase I ivuxolimab trial is reported in the paper. General study outcomes and caveats: In the 0.1-3.0 mg/kg groups, partial responders had among the lowest normalized peripheral clonal expansion, particularly in CD8+ T cells. Low levels of normalized T-cell clonal expansion were also seen in some patients who did not respond. The antigen specificity of the clonally expanded peripheral T cells was not determined. At doses from 0.1 to 3.0 mg/kg, clonal expansion was seen in both CD4+ and CD8+ blood T cells between baseline and week 6. After ivuxolimab, more expanded clones were found on average in CD8+ T cells than in CD4+ T cells.

About this clone: No antigen is known for it. No clone much larger than this one lies a single base away; base qualities are absent.

Patients with autoimmune disease history or receiving systemic immunosuppression were excluded from the trial. Peripheral blood for TCR sequencing was collected from all dose cohorts at baseline, on cycle 4 day 1, and on cycle 7 day 1. The samples were drawn from a first-in-human, open-label, multicenter phase I dose-escalation trial of ivuxolimab. Adults with locally advanced or metastatic head and neck squamous cell, hepatocellular, melanoma or renal cell carcinoma were enrolled in the trial. Before TCR sequencing, CD4+ T cells and CD8+ T cells were sorted from peripheral blood as separate populations. V is shortened by 4 bases, J by 5 bases, and the region joining them spans 8 bases. The CDR3 covers 13 residues, taking in both the cysteine and the phenylalanine. The retained sequence is limited to the CDR3, 39 bases, with the frame set at the first base. The CDR1 and CDR2 encoded by the germline V gene are ENHRY and SYGVKD.

Genomic DNA was isolated from the sorted cells so that the TCRbeta CDR3 region could be sequenced. TCRbeta CDR3 regions were sequenced using the immunoSEQ Assay. Entries here come from immuneACCESS through TCRdb and include only in-frame sequences with V and J called. Some clones fail to appear in such tables; in the studies checked, an unresolved V gene covers under half of the shortfall, and the cause of the remainder is unknown. The sample records tens of thousands of clones, around 80% of which are singletons. The ten largest clones represent around 8.2% of the sample. The receptor comes from an adult with an advanced solid tumor such as melanoma, head and neck, liver or kidney cancer. The material was CD4+ or CD8+ T cells sorted from blood, obtained in a trial of the OX40 agonist ivuxolimab. The rearrangement combines TRBV10-3 with TRBJ1-4, with no reliable assignment of the D segment. Here is the DNA: TGTGCCATCAGTGCCGCCAGGAATGAAAAACTGTTTTTT. It is translated as CAISAARNEKLFF.